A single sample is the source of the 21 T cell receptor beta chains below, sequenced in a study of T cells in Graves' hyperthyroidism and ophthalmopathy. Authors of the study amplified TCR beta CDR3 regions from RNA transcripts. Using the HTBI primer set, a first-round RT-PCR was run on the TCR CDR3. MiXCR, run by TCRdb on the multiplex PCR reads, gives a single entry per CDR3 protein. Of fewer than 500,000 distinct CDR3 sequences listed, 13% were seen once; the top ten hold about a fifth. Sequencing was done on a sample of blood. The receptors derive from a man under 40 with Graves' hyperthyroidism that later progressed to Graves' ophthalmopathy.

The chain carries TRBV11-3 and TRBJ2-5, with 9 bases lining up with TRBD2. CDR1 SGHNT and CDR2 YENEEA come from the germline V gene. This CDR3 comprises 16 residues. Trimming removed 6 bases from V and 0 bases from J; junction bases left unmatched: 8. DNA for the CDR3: TGTGCCAGCAGTCCTTCGGCTAGCGGGGACCAAGAGACCCAGTACTTC. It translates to CASSPSASGDQETQYF. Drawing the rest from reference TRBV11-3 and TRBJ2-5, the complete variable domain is EAGVVQSPRYKIIEKKQPVAFWCNPISGHNTLYWYLQNLGQGPELLIRYENEEAVDDSQLPKDRFSAERLKGVDSTLKIQPAELGDSAVYLCASSPSASGDQETQYFGPGTRLLVL.

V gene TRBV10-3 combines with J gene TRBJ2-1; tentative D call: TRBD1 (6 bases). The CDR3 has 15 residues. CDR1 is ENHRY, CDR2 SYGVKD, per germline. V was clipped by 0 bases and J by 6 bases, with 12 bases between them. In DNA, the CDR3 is TGTGCCATCAGTGAGTCCCCGGACAGCGGCAATGAGCAGTTCTTC. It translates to CAISESPDSGNEQFF.

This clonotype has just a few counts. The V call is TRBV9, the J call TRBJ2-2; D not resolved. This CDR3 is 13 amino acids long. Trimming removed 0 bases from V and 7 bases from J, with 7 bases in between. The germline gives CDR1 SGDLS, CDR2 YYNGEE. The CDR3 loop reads CASSVASDGELFF. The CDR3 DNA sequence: TGTGCCAGCAGCGTAGCTTCGGACGGGGAGCTGTTTTTT. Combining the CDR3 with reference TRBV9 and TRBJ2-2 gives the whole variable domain DSGVTQTPKHLITATGQRVTLRCSPRSGDLSVYWYQQSLDQGLQFLIQYYNGEERAKGNILERFSAQQFPDLHSELNLSSLELGDSALYFCASSVASDGELFFGEGSRLTVL.

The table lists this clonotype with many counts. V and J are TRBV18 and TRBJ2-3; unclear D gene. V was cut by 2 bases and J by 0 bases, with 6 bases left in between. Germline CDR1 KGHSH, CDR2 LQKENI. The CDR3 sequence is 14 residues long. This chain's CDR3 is CASSPTPSTDTQYF. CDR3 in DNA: TGTGCCAGCTCACCAACGCCAAGCACAGATACGCAGTATTTT.

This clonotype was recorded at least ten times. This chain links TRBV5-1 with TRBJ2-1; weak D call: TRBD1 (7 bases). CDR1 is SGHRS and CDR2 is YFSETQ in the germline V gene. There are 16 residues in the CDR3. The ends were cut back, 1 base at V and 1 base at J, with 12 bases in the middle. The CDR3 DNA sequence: TGCGCCAGCAGCTTGTCGGAGGGGGCTTCCTACAATGAGCAGTTCTTC. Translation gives CASSLSEGASYNEQFF. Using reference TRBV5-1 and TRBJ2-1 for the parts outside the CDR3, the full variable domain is KAGVTQTPRYLIKTRGQQVTLSCSPISGHRSVSWYQQTPGQGLQFLFEYFSETQRNKGNFPGRFSGRQFSNSRSEMNVSTLELGDSALYLCASSLSEGASYNEQFFGPGTRLTVL.

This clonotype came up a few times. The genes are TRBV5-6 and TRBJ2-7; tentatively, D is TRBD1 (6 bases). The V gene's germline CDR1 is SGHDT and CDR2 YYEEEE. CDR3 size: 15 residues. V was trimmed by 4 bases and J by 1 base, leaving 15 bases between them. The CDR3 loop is CASSQRETGSYEQYF. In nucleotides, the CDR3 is TGTGCCAGCAGCCAAAGGGAAACAGGGTCCTACGAGCAGTACTTC.

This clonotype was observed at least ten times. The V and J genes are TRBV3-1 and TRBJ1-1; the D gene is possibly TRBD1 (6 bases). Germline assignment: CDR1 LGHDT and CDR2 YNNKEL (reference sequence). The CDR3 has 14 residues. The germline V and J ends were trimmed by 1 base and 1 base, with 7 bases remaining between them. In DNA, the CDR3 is TGTGCCAGCAGCCAAGCACAGGGGAACACTGAAGCTTTCTTT. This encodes CASSQAQGNTEAFF.

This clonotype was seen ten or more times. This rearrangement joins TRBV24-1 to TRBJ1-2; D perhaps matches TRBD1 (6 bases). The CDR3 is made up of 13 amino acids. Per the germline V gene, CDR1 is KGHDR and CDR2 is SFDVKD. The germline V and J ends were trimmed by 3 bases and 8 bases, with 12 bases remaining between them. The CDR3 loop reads CATSDEGGFGYTF. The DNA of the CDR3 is TGTGCCACCAGTGATGAGGGGGGATTCGGCTACACCTTC.

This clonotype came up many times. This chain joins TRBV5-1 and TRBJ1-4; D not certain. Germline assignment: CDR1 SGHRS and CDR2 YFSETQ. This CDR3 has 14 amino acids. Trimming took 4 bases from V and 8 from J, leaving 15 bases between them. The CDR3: CASSPPRDPEKLFF. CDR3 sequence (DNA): TGCGCCAGCAGCCCACCCCGGGATCCCGAAAAACTGTTTTTT.

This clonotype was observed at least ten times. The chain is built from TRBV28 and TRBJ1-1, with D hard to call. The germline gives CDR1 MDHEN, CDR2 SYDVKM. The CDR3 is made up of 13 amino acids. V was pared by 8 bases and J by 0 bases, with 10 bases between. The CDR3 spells CASETYMNTEAFF. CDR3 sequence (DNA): TGTGCCAGCGAGACTTACATGAACACTGAAGCTTTCTTT.

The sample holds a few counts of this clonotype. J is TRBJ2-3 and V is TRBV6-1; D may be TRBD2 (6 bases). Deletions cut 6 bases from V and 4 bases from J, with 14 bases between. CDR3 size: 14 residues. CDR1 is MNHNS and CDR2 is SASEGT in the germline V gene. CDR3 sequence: CASRRDFPPDTQYF. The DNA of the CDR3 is TGTGCCAGCAGACGGGACTTCCCGCCAGATACGCAGTATTTT.

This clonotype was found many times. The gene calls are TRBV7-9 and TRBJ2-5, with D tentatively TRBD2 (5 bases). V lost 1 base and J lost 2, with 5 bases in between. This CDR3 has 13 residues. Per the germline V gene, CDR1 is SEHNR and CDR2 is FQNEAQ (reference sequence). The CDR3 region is CASSLGEQETQYF. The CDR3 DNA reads TGTGCCAGCAGCTTAGGGGAGCAAGAGACCCAGTACTTC.

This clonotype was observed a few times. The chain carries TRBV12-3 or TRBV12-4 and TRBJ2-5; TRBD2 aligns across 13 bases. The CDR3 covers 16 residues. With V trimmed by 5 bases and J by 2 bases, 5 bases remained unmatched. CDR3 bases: TGTGCCAGCAGTCCCTGGACTAGCGGGAGTCAAGAGACCCAGTACTTC. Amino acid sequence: CASSPWTSGSQETQYF.

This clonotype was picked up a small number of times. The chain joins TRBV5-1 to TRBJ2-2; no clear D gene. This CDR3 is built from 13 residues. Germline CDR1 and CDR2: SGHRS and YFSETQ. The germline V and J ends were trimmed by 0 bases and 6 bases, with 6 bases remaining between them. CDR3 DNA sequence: TGCGCCAGCAGCTTGGCAGCCGCCGGGGAGCTGTTTTTT. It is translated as CASSLAAAGELFF.

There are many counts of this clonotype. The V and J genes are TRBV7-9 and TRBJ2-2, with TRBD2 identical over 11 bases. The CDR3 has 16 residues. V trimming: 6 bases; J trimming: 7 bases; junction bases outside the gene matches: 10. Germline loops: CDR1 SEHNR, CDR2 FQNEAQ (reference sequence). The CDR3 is CASRQVAGGPGGELFF. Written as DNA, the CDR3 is TGTGCCAGCAGGCAAGTAGCGGGGGGGCCCGGCGGGGAGCTGTTTTTT.

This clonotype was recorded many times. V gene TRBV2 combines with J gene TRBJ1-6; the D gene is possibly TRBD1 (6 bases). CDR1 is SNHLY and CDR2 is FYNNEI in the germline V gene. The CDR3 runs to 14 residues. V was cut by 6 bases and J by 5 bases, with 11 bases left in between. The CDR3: CASRGAGDNSPLHF. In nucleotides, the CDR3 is TGTGCCAGCAGGGGGGCAGGGGATAATTCACCCCTCCACTTT.

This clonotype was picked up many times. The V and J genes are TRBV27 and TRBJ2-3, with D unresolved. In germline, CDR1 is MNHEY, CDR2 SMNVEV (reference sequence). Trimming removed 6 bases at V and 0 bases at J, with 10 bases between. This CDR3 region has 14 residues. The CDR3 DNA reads TGTGCCAGCAGCTTAATCGGTAGCACAGATACGCAGTATTTT. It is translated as CASSLIGSTDTQYF.

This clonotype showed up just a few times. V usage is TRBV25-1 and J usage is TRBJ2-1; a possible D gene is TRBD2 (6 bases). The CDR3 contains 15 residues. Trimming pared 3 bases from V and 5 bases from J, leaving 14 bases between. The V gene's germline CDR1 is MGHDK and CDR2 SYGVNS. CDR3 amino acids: CASSDDVLANNEQFF. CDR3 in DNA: TGTGCCAGCAGTGATGACGTACTAGCTAACAATGAGCAGTTCTTC.

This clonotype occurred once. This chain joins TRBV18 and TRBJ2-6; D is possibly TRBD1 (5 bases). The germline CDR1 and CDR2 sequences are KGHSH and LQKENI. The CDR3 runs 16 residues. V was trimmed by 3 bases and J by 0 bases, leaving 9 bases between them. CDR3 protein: CASSPDRSSGANVLTF. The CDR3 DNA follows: TGTGCCAGCTCACCCGACAGATCCTCTGGGGCCAACGTCCTGACTTTC. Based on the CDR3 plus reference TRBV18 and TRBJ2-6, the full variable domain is NAGVMQNPRHLVRRRGQEARLRCSPMKGHSHVYWYRQLPEEGLKFMVYLQKENIIDESGMPKERFSAEFPKEGPSILRIQQVVRGDSAAYFCASSPDRSSGANVLTFGAGSRLTVL.

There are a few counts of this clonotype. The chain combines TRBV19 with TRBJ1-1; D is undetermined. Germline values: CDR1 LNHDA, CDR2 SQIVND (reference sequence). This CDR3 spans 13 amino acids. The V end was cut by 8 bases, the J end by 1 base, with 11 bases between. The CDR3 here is CASGPGRNTEAFF. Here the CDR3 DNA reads TGTGCCAGTGGCCCCGGGCGGAACACTGAAGCTTTCTTT.

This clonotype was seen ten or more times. CDR3 DNA sequence: TGTGCCAGCAGTGACGGGACCGGCTCCTACAATGAGCAGTTCTTC. This encodes CASSDGTGSYNEQFF. V usage is TRBV2 and J usage is TRBJ2-1; D might be TRBD1 or TRBD2, each matching 5 bases. The CDR3 is 15 amino acids. Germline loops: CDR1 SNHLY, CDR2 FYNNEI. The germline V and J ends were trimmed by 3 bases and 0 bases, with 9 bases remaining between them.